These 2 T cell receptor beta chains originate from one sample sequenced in a study of blood T cell repertoires in COVID-19. Using immunoSEQ multiplex PCR, the repertoire was profiled, and TCRdb retains in-frame clones only, with some absent. The sample holds around 150,000 clones, approximately 81% seen once. The sequencing sample was made of peripheral blood. These receptors were taken from a human donor with acute or convalescent COVID-19. The donor label of this sample is uncertain.

The chain has TRBV6-5 and TRBJ1-2, with D possibly matching TRBD1 (6 bases). This CDR3 region has 14 residues. Trimming left V 2 bases short and J 8 bases short, with 15 bases between. The germline V gene encodes CDR1 MNHEY and CDR2 SVGAGI. This CDR3 reads CASSYPDRSGGYTF. The DNA for the CDR3 is TGTGCCAGCAGTTACCCGGACAGATCGGGGGGCTACACCTTC.

The V gene is TRBV5-4, the J gene TRBJ2-7, with TRBD1 identical over 7 bases. V was pared by 7 bases and J by 11 bases, with 12 bases of the junction left unmatched. Germline V gives CDR1 SGHNT, CDR2 YYREEE (reference sequence). The CDR3 is 12 amino acids. The chain's CDR3 is CASRTFLGQEYF. The CDR3 DNA reads TGTGCCAGCCGAACTTTCCTAGGACAGGAGTACTTC.